This TCR beta chain was sequenced for a study of cytomegalovirus exposure and HLA in healthy donors. As regards this clone: Its antigen remains unknown.

General study points: Using a false discovery rate of 0.05, a later analysis showed that 16,951 TCR beta sequences were associated with HLA alleles.

PCR amplification relied on 60 Vbeta primers (plus 13 Jbeta primers). Sequenced by immunoSEQ multiplex PCR; TCRdb stores in-frame clones only, minus some. The repertoire has a few hundred thousand clones, roughly 85% of them found once; the top ten carry 1.5% to 2%. The ends lost 2 bases at V and 6 bases at J; junction bases unmatched: 11. CDR1 and CDR2 from the germline V gene are MNHEY and SMNVEV (reference sequence). This CDR3 comprises 16 residues. The specimen was PBMCs. The receptor comes from a man between 18 and 29 years old in good health and CMV-seronegative. The rearrangement uses TRBV27 and TRBJ1-2; TRBD1 matches at 8 bases. CDR3 coding DNA: TGTGCCAGCAGTTTAGGAGCCTCAGGGGGCGTTCATGGCTACACCTTC. It specifies CASSLGASGGVHGYTF.